This TCR beta chain comes out of a study of PD-1 blockade in classical Hodgkin lymphoma. The study, taken as a whole, reports: In CD4+ cells, TCR diversity went up significantly by C4D1, but in CD8+ cells it did not.

The sample's time point: cycle 4 day 1 (C4D1), after more than five weeks of nivolumab. There was relapse after autologous stem cell transplantation in every patient, and there was variation in brentuximab vedotin exposure. In regard to this clone: Its specificity is unknown.

TCRdb's table, derived via immunoSEQ multiplex PCR, lists solely in-frame clones and lacks some. The sample consists of more than 40,000 clones, 60% to 80% of them appearing once. Sequenced here: peripheral blood mononuclear cells (PBMCs), sampled before the fourth cycle of nivolumab. This receptor was identified in a human donor with classical Hodgkin lymphoma.

In nucleotides, the CDR3 is TGCGCCAGCAGCCAAGATTGGGTGGTGTACACCGGGGAGCTGTTTTTT. Encoded protein: CASSQDWVVYTGELFF. V is TRBV4-3 and J is TRBJ2-2; D remains ambiguous. V lost 0 bases, J lost 3 bases, and 11 bases lay in between. CDR1 LGHNA and CDR2 YSLEER come from the germline V gene. The CDR3 contains 16 residues.